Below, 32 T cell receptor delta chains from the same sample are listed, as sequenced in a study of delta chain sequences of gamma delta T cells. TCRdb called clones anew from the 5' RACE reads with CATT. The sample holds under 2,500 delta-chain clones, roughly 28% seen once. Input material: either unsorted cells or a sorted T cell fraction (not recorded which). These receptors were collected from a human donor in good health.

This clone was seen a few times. This CDR3 reads CACDITLRSSWDTRQMFF. The CDR3 nucleotides are TGTGCCTGTGACATCACCCTACGTAGCTCCTGGGACACCCGACAGATGTTTTTC. V and J are TRDV2 and TRDJ3; tentative D call: TRDD2 (5 bases). Trimming cost V 2 bases and J 0 bases, with 13 bases left between them. Germline CDR1 and CDR2: GEAIGNYY and EKD. This CDR3 contains 18 residues.

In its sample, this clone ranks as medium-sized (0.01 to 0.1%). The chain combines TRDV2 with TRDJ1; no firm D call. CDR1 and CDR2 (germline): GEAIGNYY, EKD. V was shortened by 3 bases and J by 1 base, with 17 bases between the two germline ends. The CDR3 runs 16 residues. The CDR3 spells CACDAMGRSGTDKLIF. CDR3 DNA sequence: TGTGCCTGTGACGCGATGGGCCGTTCGGGCACCGATAAACTCATCTTT.

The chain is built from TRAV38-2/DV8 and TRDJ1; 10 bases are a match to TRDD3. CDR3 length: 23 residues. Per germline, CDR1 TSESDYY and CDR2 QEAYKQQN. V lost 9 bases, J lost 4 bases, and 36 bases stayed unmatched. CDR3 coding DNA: TGTGCTTTCGGAGCTCCTACGTCCCCCCACTCCGTACTGGGGGATCCCTCCGGCGATAAACTCATCTTT. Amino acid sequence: CAFGAPTSPHSVLGDPSGDKLIF.

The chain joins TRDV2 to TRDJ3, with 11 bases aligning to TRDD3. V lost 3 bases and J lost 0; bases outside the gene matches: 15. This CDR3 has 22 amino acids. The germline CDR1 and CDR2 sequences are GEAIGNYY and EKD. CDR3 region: CACDLVLGDRGPGSWDTRQMFF. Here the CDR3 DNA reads TGTGCCTGTGACCTCGTACTGGGGGATAGAGGTCCCGGCTCCTGGGACACCCGACAGATGTTTTTC.

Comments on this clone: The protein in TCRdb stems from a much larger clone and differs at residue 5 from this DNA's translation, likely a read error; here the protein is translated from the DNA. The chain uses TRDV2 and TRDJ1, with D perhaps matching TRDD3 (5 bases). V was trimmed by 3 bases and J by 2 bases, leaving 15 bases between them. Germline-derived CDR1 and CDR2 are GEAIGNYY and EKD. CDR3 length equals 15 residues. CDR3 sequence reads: CACDPVGGVTDKLIF. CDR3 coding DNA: TGTGCCTGTGACCCCGTAGGGGGGGTAACCGATAAACTCATCTTT.

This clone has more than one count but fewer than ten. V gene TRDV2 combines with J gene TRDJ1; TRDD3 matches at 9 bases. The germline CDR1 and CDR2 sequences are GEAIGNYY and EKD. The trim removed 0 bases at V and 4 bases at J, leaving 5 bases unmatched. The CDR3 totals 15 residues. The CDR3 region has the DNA TGTGCCTGTGACACCGTCTGGGGGATGGACGATAAACTCATCTTT. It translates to CACDTVWGMDDKLIF.

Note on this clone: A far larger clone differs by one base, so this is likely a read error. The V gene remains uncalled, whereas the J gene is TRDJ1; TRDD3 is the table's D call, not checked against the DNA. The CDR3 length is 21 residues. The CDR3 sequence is CSVLGSWRPFTGGPDTDKLIF. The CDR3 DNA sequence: TGTTCTGTACTCGGCTCTTGGCGGCCCTTCACTGGGGGCCCTGACACCGATAAACTCATCTTT.

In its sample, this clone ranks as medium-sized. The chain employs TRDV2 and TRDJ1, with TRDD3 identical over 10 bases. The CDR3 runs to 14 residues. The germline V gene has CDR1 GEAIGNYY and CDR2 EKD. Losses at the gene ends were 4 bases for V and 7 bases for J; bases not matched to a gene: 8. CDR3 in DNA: TGTGCCTGTGAGGGGATACTGGGGGATTTTAAACTCATCTTT. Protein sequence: CACEGILGDFKLIF.

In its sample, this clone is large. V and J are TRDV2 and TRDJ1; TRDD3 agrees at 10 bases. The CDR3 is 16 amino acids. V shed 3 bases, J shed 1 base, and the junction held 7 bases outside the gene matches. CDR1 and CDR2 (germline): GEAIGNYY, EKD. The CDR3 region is CACDVMGDTGTDKLIF. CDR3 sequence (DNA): TGTGCCTGTGACGTGATGGGGGATACTGGCACCGATAAACTCATCTTT.

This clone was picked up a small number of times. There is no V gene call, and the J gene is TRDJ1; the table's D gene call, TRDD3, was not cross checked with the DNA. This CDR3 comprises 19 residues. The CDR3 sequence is CATLMSWGLLGDNTDKLIF. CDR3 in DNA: TGCGCTACTCTTATGTCTTGGGGGCTACTGGGGGATAACACCGATAAACTCATCTTT.

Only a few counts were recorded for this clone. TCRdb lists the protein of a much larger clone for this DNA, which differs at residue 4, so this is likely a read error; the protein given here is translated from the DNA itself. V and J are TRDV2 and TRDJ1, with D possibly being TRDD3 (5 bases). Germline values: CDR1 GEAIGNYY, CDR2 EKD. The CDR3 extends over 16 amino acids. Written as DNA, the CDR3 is TGTGCCTGTAACACAGTGGGGACGGGGAAGACCGATAAACTCATCTTT. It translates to CACNTVGTGKTDKLIF.

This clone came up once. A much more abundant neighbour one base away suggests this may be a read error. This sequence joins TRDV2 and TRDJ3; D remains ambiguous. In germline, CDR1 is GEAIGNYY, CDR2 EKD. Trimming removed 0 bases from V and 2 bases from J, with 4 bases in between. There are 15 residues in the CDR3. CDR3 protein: CACDTVAWDTRQMFF. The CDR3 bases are TGTGCCTGTGACACCGTGGCCTGGGACACCCGACAGATGTTTTTC.

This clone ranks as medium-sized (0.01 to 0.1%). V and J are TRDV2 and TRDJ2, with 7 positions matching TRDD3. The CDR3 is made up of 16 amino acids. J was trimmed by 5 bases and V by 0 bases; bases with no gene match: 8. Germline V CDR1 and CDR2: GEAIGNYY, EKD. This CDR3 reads CACDTVGGIPTAQLFF. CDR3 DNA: TGTGCCTGTGACACCGTTGGAGGGATACCCACAGCACAACTCTTCTTT.

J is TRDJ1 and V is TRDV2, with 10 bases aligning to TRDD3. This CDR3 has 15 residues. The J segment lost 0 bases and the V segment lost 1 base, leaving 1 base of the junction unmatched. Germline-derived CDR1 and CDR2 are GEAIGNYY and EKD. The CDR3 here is CACDTLGDYTDKLIF. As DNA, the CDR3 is TGTGCCTGTGACACACTGGGGGATTACACCGATAAACTCATCTTT.

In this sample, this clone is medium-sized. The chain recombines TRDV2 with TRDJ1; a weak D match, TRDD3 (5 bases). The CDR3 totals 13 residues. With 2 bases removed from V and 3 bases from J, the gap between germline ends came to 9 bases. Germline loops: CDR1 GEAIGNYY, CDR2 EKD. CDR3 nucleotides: TGTGCCTGTGACAGGCTGGGAGCCGATAAACTCATCTTT. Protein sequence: CACDRLGADKLIF.

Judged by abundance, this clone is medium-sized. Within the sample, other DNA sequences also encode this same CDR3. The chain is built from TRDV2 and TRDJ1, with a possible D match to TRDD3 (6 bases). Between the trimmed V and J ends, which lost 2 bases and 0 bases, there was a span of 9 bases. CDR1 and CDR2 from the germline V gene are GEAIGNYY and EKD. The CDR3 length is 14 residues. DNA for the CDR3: TGTGCCTGTGACAGATTGGGGGACACCGATAAACTCATCTTT. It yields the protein CACDRLGDTDKLIF.

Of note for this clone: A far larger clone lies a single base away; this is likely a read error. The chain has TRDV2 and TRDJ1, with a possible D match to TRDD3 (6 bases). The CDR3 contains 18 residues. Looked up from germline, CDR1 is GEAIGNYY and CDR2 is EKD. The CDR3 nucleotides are TGTGCCTGTGACACCGTTCTGGGGTCCCGATCGTACACCAATAAACTCATCTTT. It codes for CACDTVLGSRSYTNKLIF.

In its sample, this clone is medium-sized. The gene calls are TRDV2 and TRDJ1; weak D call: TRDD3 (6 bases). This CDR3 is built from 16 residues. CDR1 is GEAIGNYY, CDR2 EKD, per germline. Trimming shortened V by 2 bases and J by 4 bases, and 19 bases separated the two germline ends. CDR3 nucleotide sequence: TGTGCCTGTGACAAACTGGGAGAGACTAAGAACGATAAACTCATCTTT. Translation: CACDKLGETKNDKLIF.

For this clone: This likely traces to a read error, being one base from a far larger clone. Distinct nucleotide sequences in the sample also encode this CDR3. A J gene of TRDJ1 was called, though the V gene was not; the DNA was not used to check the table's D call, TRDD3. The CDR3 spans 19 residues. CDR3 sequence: CASPTTIYWGITYTDKLIF. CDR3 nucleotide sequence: TGTGCCTCTCCAACAACCATATACTGGGGGATAACCTACACCGATAAACTCATCTTT.

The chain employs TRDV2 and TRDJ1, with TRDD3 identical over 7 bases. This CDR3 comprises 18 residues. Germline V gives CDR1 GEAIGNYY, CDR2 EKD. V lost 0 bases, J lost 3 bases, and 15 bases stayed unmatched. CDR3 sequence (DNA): TGTGCCTGTGACACCGTACTTTCTCGGGGATATGAATCCGATAAACTCATCTTT. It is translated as CACDTVLSRGYESDKLIF.

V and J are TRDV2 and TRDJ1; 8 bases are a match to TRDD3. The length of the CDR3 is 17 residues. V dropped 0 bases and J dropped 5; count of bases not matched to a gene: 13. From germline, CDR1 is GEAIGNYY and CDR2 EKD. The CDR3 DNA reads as TGTGCCTGTGACACCCTTTCTGGGGGACACCTGGCTGATAAACTCATCTTT. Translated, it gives CACDTLSGGHLADKLIF.

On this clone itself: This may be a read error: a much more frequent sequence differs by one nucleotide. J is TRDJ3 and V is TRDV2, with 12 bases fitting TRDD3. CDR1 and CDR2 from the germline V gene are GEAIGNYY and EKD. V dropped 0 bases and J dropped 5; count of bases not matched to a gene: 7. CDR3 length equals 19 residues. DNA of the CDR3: TGTGCCTGTGACACCGTACTGGGGGATACATCCAGGGACACCCGACAGATGTTTTTC. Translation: CACDTVLGDTSRDTRQMFF.

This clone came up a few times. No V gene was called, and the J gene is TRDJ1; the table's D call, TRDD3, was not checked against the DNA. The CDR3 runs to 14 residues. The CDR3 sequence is CAILTSWGDLKLIF. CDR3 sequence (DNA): TGCGCTATTCTGACATCTTGGGGGGACCTCAAACTCATCTTT.

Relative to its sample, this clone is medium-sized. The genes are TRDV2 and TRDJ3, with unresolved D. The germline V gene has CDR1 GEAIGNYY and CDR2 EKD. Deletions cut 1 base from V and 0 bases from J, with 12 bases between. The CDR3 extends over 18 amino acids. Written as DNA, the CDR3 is TGTGCCTGTGACACGTTAATTGTGAGCTCCTGGGACACCCGACAGATGTTTTTC. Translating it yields CACDTLIVSSWDTRQMFF.

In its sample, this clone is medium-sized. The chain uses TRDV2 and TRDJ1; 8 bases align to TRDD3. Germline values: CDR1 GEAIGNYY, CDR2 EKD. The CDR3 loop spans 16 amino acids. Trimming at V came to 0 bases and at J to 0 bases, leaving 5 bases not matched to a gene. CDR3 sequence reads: CACDTLAGGNTDKLIF. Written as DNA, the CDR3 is TGTGCCTGTGACACCCTTGCTGGGGGAAACACCGATAAACTCATCTTT.

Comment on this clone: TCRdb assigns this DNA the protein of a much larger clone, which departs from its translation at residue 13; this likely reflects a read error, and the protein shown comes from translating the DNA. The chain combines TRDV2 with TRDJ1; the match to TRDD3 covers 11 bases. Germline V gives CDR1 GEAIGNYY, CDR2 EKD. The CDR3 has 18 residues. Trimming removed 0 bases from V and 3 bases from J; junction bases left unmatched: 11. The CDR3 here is CACDTLGDTPPNADKLIF. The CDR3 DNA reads TGTGCCTGTGACACCCTGGGGGATACTCCCCCAAACGCCGATAAACTCATCTTT.

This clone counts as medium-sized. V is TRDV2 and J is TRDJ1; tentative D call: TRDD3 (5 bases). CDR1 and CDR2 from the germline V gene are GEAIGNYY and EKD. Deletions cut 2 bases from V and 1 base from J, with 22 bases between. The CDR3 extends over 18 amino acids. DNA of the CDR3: TGTGCCTGTGACAAGGTGGGTGGGAGCCGAGGGGGCACCGATAAACTCATCTTT. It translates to CACDKVGGSRGGTDKLIF.

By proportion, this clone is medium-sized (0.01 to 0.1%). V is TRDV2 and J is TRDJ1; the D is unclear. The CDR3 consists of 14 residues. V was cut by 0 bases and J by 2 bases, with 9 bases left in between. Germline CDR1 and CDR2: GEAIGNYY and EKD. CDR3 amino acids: CACDTAGRTDKLIF. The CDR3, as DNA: TGTGCCTGTGACACCGCGGGTAGGACCGATAAACTCATCTTT.

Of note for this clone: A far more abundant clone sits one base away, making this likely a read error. CDR3 amino acids: CACDSPTGGLMSWDTRQMFF. The CDR3, as DNA: TGTGCCTGTGACTCGCCTACTGGGGGCCTAATGTCCTGGGACACCCGACAGATGTTTTTC. The chain employs TRDV2 and TRDJ3; 8 bases are shared with TRDD3. Germline CDR1 and CDR2: GEAIGNYY and EKD. The CDR3 covers 20 residues. V lost 3 bases to trimming and J lost 1 base; unmatched junction nucleotides: 13.

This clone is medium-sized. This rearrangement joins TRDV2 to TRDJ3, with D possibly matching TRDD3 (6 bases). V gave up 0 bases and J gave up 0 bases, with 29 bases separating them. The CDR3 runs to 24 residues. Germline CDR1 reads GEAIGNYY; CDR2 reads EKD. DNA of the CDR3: TGTGCCTGTGACACCGCCACCGGGAGTGTTTGGGGGTTGCCAAGCTCCTGGGACACCCGACAGATGTTTTTC. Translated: CACDTATGSVWGLPSSWDTRQMFF.

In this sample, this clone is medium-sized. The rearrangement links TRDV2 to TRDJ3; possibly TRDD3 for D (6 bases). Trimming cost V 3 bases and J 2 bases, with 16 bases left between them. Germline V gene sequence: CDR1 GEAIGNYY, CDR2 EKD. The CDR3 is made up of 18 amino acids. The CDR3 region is CACDPAGVRAWDTRQMFF. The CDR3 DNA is TGTGCCTGTGACCCGGCTGGGGTCCGAGCCTGGGACACCCGACAGATGTTTTTC.

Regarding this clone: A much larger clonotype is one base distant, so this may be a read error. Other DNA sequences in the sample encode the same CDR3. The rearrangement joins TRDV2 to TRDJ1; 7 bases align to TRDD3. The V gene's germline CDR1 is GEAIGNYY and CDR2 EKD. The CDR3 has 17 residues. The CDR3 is CACDTVSFGDRTDKLIF. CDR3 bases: TGTGCTTGTGACACTGTGAGTTTCGGGGATAGAACCGATAAACTCATCTTT.